The 27 T cell receptor beta chains in this list originate from one sample, sequenced in a study of T cells in Graves' hyperthyroidism and ophthalmopathy (dated by TCRdb to between 2018 and 2021). The library was built by means of multiplex PCR. Sequencer: Illumina HiSeq 2000. The TCR beta CDR3 regions were amplified from RNA transcripts. For the first round of RT-PCR on the TCR CDR3, the HTBI primer set was used together with the Qiagen OneStep RT-PCR kit. Starting from the raw public reads, TCRdb applied fastp trimming at Q25, assembled clones with MiXCR and retained in-frame beta chains. A single entry per CDR3 protein holds the most common genes and DNA from its merged rows. The sample table holds about 130,000 distinct CDR3 sequences, of which 22% were seen once. Around two thirds of the sample lies in the top ten. Material: blood. All receptors derive from a woman between 45 and 60 years old with Graves' hyperthyroidism that later progressed to Graves' ophthalmopathy.

This clonotype was found many times. The chain links TRBV28 to TRBJ2-7; 9 nucleotides agree with TRBD2. J was trimmed by 3 bases and V by 5 bases; bases with no gene match: 14. Germline V gives CDR1 MDHEN, CDR2 SYDVKM. The CDR3 has 17 amino acids. CDR3 residues: CASSHNVWGSGSYEQYF. Written as DNA, the CDR3 is TGTGCCAGCAGTCACAACGTGTGGGGTAGCGGGAGCTACGAGCAGTACTTC.

This clonotype was found many times. As DNA, the CDR3 is TGTGCCAGCAGCTTGAGGGACACTAATTCACCCCTCCACTTT. Translated: CASSLRDTNSPLHF. V and J are TRBV11-2 and TRBJ1-6; TRBD1 might be the D (6 bases). CDR1 and CDR2 (germline): SGHAT, FQNNGV. The ends were cut back, 3 bases at V and 6 bases at J, with 9 bases in the middle. This CDR3 is built from 14 residues.

This clonotype was counted at least ten times. The CDR3 coding sequence is TGTGCCAGCAGTGCATCGGGCGGGAGCAATCAGCCCCAGCATTTT. The encoded protein is CASSASGGSNQPQHF. The chain couples TRBV6-1 to TRBJ1-5; D is unresolved. The germline V and J ends were trimmed by 4 bases and 1 base, with 11 bases remaining between them. Germline-derived CDR1 and CDR2 are MNHNS and SASEGT. This CDR3 has 15 amino acids.

The V call is TRBV7-8, the J call TRBJ2-2, with D possibly TRBD2 on 6 matching bases. The CDR3 has 18 amino acids. Trimming pared 8 bases from V and 1 base from J, leaving 23 bases between. Per germline, CDR1 SGHVS and CDR2 FQNEAQ. The CDR3 DNA is TGTGCCAGCCACTCCCTTTACCGGGACTCCATGAACACCGGGGAGCTGTTTTTT. Protein: CASHSLYRDSMNTGELFF.

The V gene is TRBV10-1, the J gene TRBJ1-6; D is unresolved. CDR3 length equals 13 residues. Germline assignment: CDR1 WNHNN and CDR2 SYGVQD (reference sequence). Trimming took 10 bases from V and 10 from J, leaving 17 bases between them. Here the CDR3 reads CANQSWVWSPLHF. As DNA, the CDR3 is TGCGCCAACCAAAGCTGGGTCTGGTCACCCCTCCACTTT.

This clonotype was seen at least ten times. The gene calls are TRBV7-8 and TRBJ2-7, with 11 bases identical to TRBD2. Germline CDR1 and CDR2: SGHVS and FQNEAQ. V gave up 5 bases and J gave up 7 bases; unmatched junction bases: 10. The CDR3 sequence is 15 residues long. As DNA, the CDR3 is TGTGCCAGCAGCCCCTGGACTAGCGGGCAAGTAGAGCAGTACTTC. This gives the protein CASSPWTSGQVEQYF.

The chain is built from TRBV14 and TRBJ2-7; TRBD1 agrees at 7 bases. Trimming cost V 6 bases and J 1 base; bases outside gene matches: 3. The CDR3 consists of 13 residues. CDR1 SGHDN and CDR2 FVKESK come from the germline V gene. The CDR3 spells CASRGTASYEQYF. The CDR3 region has the DNA TGTGCCAGCAGGGGGACAGCATCCTACGAGCAGTACTTC. Full variable domain (rest looked up from reference TRBV14 and TRBJ2-7): EAGVTQFPSHSVIEKGQTVTLRCDPISGHDNLYWYRRVMGKEIKFLLHFVKESKQDESGMPNNRFLAERTGGTYSTLKVQPAELEDSGVYFCASRGTASYEQYFGPGTRLTVT.

This clonotype was seen a few times. The genes are TRBV29-1 and TRBJ2-1; 7 bases line up with TRBD2. V gave up 6 bases and J gave up 3 bases; unmatched junction bases: 8. CDR3 length: 14 amino acids. Germline values: CDR1 SQVTM, CDR2 ANQGSEA. The DNA for the CDR3 is TGCAGCGTGGAGAGGACTAGTTTCTACAATGAGCAGTTCTTC. This gives the protein CSVERTSFYNEQFF.

This chain connects TRBV4-1 to TRBJ2-1, with TRBD2 matching over 13 bases. CDR1 and CDR2 from the germline V gene are MGHRA and YSYEKL. The junction had 3 bases not matched to a gene; V was cut back by 4 bases and J by 0 bases. The CDR3 sequence is 17 residues long. The CDR3 DNA follows: TGCGCCAGCAGCCCTCGGACTAGCGGGAGCTCCTACAATGAGCAGTTCTTC. This translates into CASSPRTSGSSYNEQFF.

The V call is TRBV28, the J call TRBJ1-1; no firm D call. The germline CDR1 and CDR2 sequences are MDHEN and SYDVKM. This CDR3 comprises 15 residues. V was trimmed by 2 bases and J by 1 base, leaving 11 bases between them. CDR3 coding DNA: TGTGCCAGCAGTTTAGTCAGGCTACCGAACACTGAAGCTTTCTTT. It translates to CASSLVRLPNTEAFF.

This clonotype was recorded many times. The CDR3 protein is CASSQMGNQPQHF. The CDR3 DNA sequence: TGTGCCAGCAGCCAGATGGGAAATCAGCCCCAGCATTTT. The rearrangement uses TRBV2 and TRBJ1-5; unclear D gene. Germline V gene lookup returns CDR1 SNHLY and CDR2 FYNNEI. This CDR3 region has 13 residues. The V end lost 6 bases, the J end lost 4 bases, and 10 bases lay between the germline ends. The entire variable domain, with the rest obtained from reference TRBV2 and TRBJ1-5, is as follows: EPEVTQTPSHQVTQMGQEVILRCVPISNHLYFYWYRQILGQKVEFLVSFYNNEISEKSEIFDDQFSVERPDGSNFTLKIRSTKLEDSAMYFCASSQMGNQPQHFGDGTRLSIL.

The V gene is TRBV5-1, the J gene TRBJ2-1, with TRBD1 matching 10 bases. Germline trimming cut 4 bases from V and 2 bases from J; bases unmatched to any gene: 3. The CDR3 covers 15 residues. Germline lookup yields CDR1 SGHRS and CDR2 YFSETQ. The CDR3 DNA reads as TGCGCCAGCAGCGAGGGACAGGGGACCTACAATGAGCAGTTCTTC. This gives the protein CASSEGQGTYNEQFF.

J is TRBJ1-3 and V is TRBV2; D not certain. V gave up 2 bases and J gave up 1 base, with 9 bases separating them. This CDR3 comprises 15 residues. From germline, CDR1 is SNHLY and CDR2 FYNNEI. This chain's CDR3 is CASSESSASGNTIYF. CDR3 nucleotides: TGTGCCAGCAGTGAAAGCTCGGCGTCTGGAAACACCATATATTTT. The entire variable domain, with the rest obtained from reference TRBV2 and TRBJ1-3, is as follows: EPEVTQTPSHQVTQMGQEVILRCVPISNHLYFYWYRQILGQKVEFLVSFYNNEISEKSEIFDDQFSVERPDGSNFTLKIRSTKLEDSAMYFCASSESSASGNTIYFGEGSWLTVV.

This clonotype was counted many times. This sequence joins TRBV10-2 and TRBJ2-5; TRBD2 is a possible D gene (5 bases). This CDR3 spans 12 amino acids. Between the trimmed V and J ends, which lost 3 bases and 5 bases, there was a span of 7 bases. CDR1 is WSHSY and CDR2 is SAAADI in the germline V gene. CDR3 region: CASSETRETQYF. CDR3 in DNA: TGCGCCAGCAGTGAAACTAGGGAGACCCAGTACTTC.

This sequence joins TRBV11-2 and TRBJ2-4; 7 bases map to TRBD2. The CDR3 length is 15 residues. V shed 4 bases, J shed 3 bases, and the junction held 6 bases outside the gene matches. Germline V gene data show CDR1 as SGHAT and CDR2 as FQNNGV. The CDR3 reads CASSSRGDVKNIQYF. The CDR3, as DNA: TGTGCCAGCAGCTCTCGGGGGGACGTCAAAAACATTCAGTACTTC.

This clonotype came up many times. The V gene is TRBV2, the J gene TRBJ1-5; TRBD1 agrees at 11 bases. Trimming cost V 8 bases and J 4 bases; bases outside gene matches: 4. Per the germline V gene, CDR1 is SNHLY and CDR2 is FYNNEI. CDR3 length: 14 amino acids. This CDR3 reads CASGGQGVNQPQHF. CDR3 DNA: TGTGCCAGCGGGGGACAGGGGGTTAATCAGCCCCAGCATTTT.

This clonotype has at least ten counts. The J gene is TRBJ2-7, the V gene TRBV6-1; 14 nucleotides line up with TRBD2. Unmatched junction bases numbered 4, after V lost 8 bases and J lost 4 bases. Germline V gene lookup returns CDR1 MNHNS and CDR2 SASEGT. This CDR3 comprises 14 residues. DNA of the CDR3: TGTGCCAGCTCGCGGACTAGCGGGAGGTACGAGCAGTACTTC. The encoded protein is CASSRTSGRYEQYF.

This clonotype has only a few counts. This chain joins TRBV27 and TRBJ2-7; TRBD2 agrees at 10 bases. Germline V gene data show CDR1 as MNHEY and CDR2 as SMNVEV (reference sequence). Trimming at V came to 3 bases and at J to 5 bases, leaving 7 bases not matched to a gene. The CDR3 runs 15 residues. The CDR3 DNA reads as TGTGCCAGCAGTTTTATGGCTAGCGGGAGCCACGAGCAGTACTTC. Encoded protein: CASSFMASGSHEQYF.

This clonotype was seen repeatedly, ten times or more. The chain employs TRBV3-1 and TRBJ1-2; the D is unclear. CDR1 is LGHDT, CDR2 YNNKEL, per germline (reference sequence). V gave up 1 base and J gave up 9 bases, with 9 bases separating them. The CDR3 is 12 residues long. CDR3 nucleotides: TGTGCCAGCAGCCAAGTTCCAGAGAGCTACACCTTC. Protein product: CASSQVPESYTF. Full variable domain (remainder filled in from reference TRBV3-1 and TRBJ1-2): DTAVSQTPKYLVTQMGNDKSIKCEQNLGHDTMYWYKQDSKKFLKIMFSYNNKELIINETVPNRFSPKSPDKAHLNLHINSLELGDSAVYFCASSQVPESYTFGSGTRLTVV.

This clonotype has a count of ten or more. This rearrangement joins TRBV20-1 to TRBJ2-7; TRBD2 might be the D (5 bases). The germline V and J ends were trimmed by 6 bases and 6 bases, with 15 bases remaining between them. CDR3 size: 12 residues. In germline, CDR1 is DFQATT, CDR2 SNEGSKA (reference sequence). The CDR3 DNA reads TGCAGTGCAGCCAAGGCAGGAGGCGAGCAGTACTTC. Translating it yields CSAAKAGGEQYF.

This clonotype was found many times. The chain is built from TRBV11-2 and TRBJ2-1; D unclear. The germline CDR1 and CDR2 sequences are SGHAT and FQNNGV. Between the trimmed V and J ends, which lost 2 bases and 9 bases, there was a span of 11 bases. The CDR3 is 13 amino acids. The CDR3 reads CASSLLPGGEQFF. CDR3 DNA: TGTGCCAGCAGCTTATTACCGGGTGGTGAGCAGTTCTTC.

The chain uses TRBV29-1 and TRBJ2-1, with 8 bases lining up with TRBD1. The junction had 10 bases not matched to a gene; V was cut back by 0 bases and J by 6 bases. Germline V gene lookup returns CDR1 SQVTM and CDR2 ANQGSEA. This CDR3 has 16 residues. The chain's CDR3 is CSVEDFGQGMANEQFF. The CDR3 region has the DNA TGCAGCGTTGAAGATTTCGGACAGGGAATGGCCAATGAGCAGTTCTTC.

The chain combines TRBV10-1 with TRBJ1-6, with D unclear. From germline, CDR1 is WNHNN and CDR2 SYGVQD (reference sequence). V gave up 0 bases and J gave up 7 bases, with 10 bases separating them. This CDR3 is built from 15 residues. CDR3 sequence (DNA): TGCGCCAGCAGTGAGTCGAAAGGGATGAATTCACCCCTCCACTTT. It translates to CASSESKGMNSPLHF.

The chain joins TRBV28 to TRBJ1-5; 10 nucleotides align to TRBD1. Germline CDR1 reads MDHEN; CDR2 reads SYDVKM. The J segment lost 7 bases and the V segment lost 5 bases, leaving 14 bases of the junction unmatched. The CDR3 is 17 amino acids. The CDR3 bases are TGTGCCAGCAGTCGAGGAAAGACAGGGGGCGCAGGGCAGCCCCAGCATTTT. Its translation: CASSRGKTGGAGQPQHF. Drawing the rest from reference TRBV28 and TRBJ1-5, the complete variable domain is DVKVTQSSRYLVKRTGEKVFLECVQDMDHENMFWYRQDPGLGLRLIYFSYDVKMKEKGDIPEGYSVSREKKERFSLILESASTNQTSMYLCASSRGKTGGAGQPQHFGDGTRLSIL.

The chain is built from TRBV7-8 and TRBJ1-2, with D perhaps TRBD1 (5 bases). The CDR3 has 13 amino acids. Germline lookup yields CDR1 SGHVS and CDR2 FQNEAQ. Trimming removed 2 bases from V and 3 bases from J, with 7 bases in between. The CDR3 sequence is CASSLTQDYGYTF. The CDR3, as DNA: TGTGCCAGCAGCTTAACACAGGACTATGGCTACACCTTC.

This clonotype was seen just once. The chain is built from TRBV28 and TRBJ2-5; no clear D gene. V gave up 3 bases and J gave up 2 bases, with 10 bases separating them. The length of the CDR3 is 14 residues. Germline V gene sequence: CDR1 MDHEN, CDR2 SYDVKM. The CDR3 nucleotides read TGTGCCAGCAGTTTTCCTGGGGTTCAAGAGACCCAGTACTTC. It specifies CASSFPGVQETQYF. The full variable domain, its missing parts supplied by reference TRBV28 and TRBJ2-5, is DVKVTQSSRYLVKRTGEKVFLECVQDMDHENMFWYRQDPGLGLRLIYFSYDVKMKEKGDIPEGYSVSREKKERFSLILESASTNQTSMYLCASSFPGVQETQYFGPGTRLLVL.

Only a few counts were recorded for this clonotype. V usage is TRBV10-1 and J usage is TRBJ2-3; 11 nucleotides match TRBD2. Germline CDR1 is WNHNN and CDR2 is SYGVQD (reference sequence). The CDR3 is 16 amino acids. The trim removed 8 bases at V and 3 bases at J, leaving 10 bases unmatched. The CDR3 DNA sequence: TGCGCCAGCGCTATCGAACTAGCGGGAGATACAGATACGCAGTATTTT. Translated, it gives CASAIELAGDTDTQYF.